This passage covers 30 T cell receptor beta chains from one sample sequenced in a study of blood T cells in healthy people across ages. A second PCR of 7 to 11 cycles used a sample-barcoded 5' primer and a J-beta primer mix. Via MiXCR, TCRdb re-called the 5' RACE reads, giving one row per CDR3 protein. This table has fewer than 2 million distinct CDR3 sequences, 30% to 40% appearing once. Sequences were obtained from blood. Source of these receptors: a human donor in good health.

CDR3 DNA sequence: TGCGCCAGCACCTACGGCGCCGGCTACACCTTC. It is translated as CASTYGAGYTF. The rearrangement joins TRBV5-1 to TRBJ1-2; D unclear. The length of the CDR3 is 11 residues. In germline, CDR1 is SGHRS, CDR2 YFSETQ. V was trimmed by 6 bases and J by 8 bases, leaving 11 bases between them.

The CDR3 DNA reads as TGCAGCGCCACCCGGGGGCCGCCTAGCAATCAGCCCCAGCATTTT. It specifies CSATRGPPSNQPQHF. This sequence joins TRBV20-1 and TRBJ1-5, with D possibly being TRBD1 (6 bases). The germline V gene has CDR1 DFQATT and CDR2 SNEGSKA (reference sequence). The CDR3 covers 15 residues.

This sequence joins TRBV20-1 and TRBJ2-1; D unclear. Germline-derived CDR1 and CDR2 are DFQATT and SNEGSKA (reference sequence). Trimming took off 3 bases at V and 6 bases at J, with 12 bases between the two ends. This CDR3 spans 13 amino acids. The CDR3 DNA follows: TGCAGTGCTAGCTCATGGTGGAGCAATGAGCAGTTCTTC. Protein: CSASSWWSNEQFF.

The DNA of the CDR3 is TGCAGTGCTAGAGCTCGGGACTTTCAAGAGACCCAGTACTTC. Translation gives CSARARDFQETQYF. V usage is TRBV20-1 and J usage is TRBJ2-5; maybe TRBD2 (6 bases). Trimming took off 1 base at V and 2 bases at J, with 11 bases between the two ends. Germline CDR1 and CDR2: DFQATT and SNEGSKA (reference sequence). The length of the CDR3 is 14 residues.

CDR3 protein: CSARVFTGGPGDTQYF. In DNA, the CDR3 is TGCAGTGCTAGAGTGTTTACGGGGGGGCCGGGAGATACGCAGTATTTT. The J gene is TRBJ2-3, the V gene TRBV20-1, with 8 bases lining up with TRBD2. Germline V gene sequence: CDR1 DFQATT, CDR2 SNEGSKA (reference sequence). The V segment lost 1 base and the J segment 5 bases; nucleotides outside the gene matches: 11. CDR3 length: 16 residues.

As for this clonotype: Since a much larger clone is just one base distant, this may be a read error. This chain joins TRBV7-2 and TRBJ2-7; no definite D call. This CDR3 comprises 11 residues. Germline assignment: CDR1 SGHTA and CDR2 FQGNSA. V lost 7 bases to trimming and J lost 2 bases, with 6 bases between them. Written as DNA, the CDR3 is TGTGCCAGCACCCGTACCTACGAGCAGTACTTC. Translation: CASTRTYEQYF.

This chain connects TRBV6-2 or TRBV6-3 to TRBJ1-2; D uncertain. The ends were cut back, 3 bases at V and 0 bases at J, with 11 bases in the middle. CDR3 length equals 15 residues. Germline lookup yields CDR1 MNHEY and CDR2 SVGEGT. Written as DNA, the CDR3 is TGTGCCAGCAGTTATGGGCAGATTCCTAACTATGGCTACACCTTC. This gives the protein CASSYGQIPNYGYTF.

This chain connects TRBV5-1 to TRBJ2-2; TRBD1 matches at 7 bases. V gave up 3 bases and J gave up 1 base; unmatched junction bases: 6. The length of the CDR3 is 16 residues. Looked up from germline, CDR1 is SGHRS and CDR2 is YFSETQ. As DNA, the CDR3 is TGCGCCAGCAGCTCCACAGGGGCGGGGAACACCGGGGAGCTGTTTTTT. Translated: CASSSTGAGNTGELFF.

This clonotype was counted a few times. This rearrangement joins TRBV5-5 to TRBJ2-7; 9 bases map to TRBD1. Looked up from germline, CDR1 is SGHKS and CDR2 is YYEKEE (reference sequence). This CDR3 is 14 amino acids long. With 4 bases clipped from V and 5 bases from J, the junction kept 7 bases outside the gene matches. CDR3 nucleotides: TGTGCCAGCAGCAGTGGGACAGGGTTAGACGAGCAGTACTTC. Translating gives CASSSGTGLDEQYF.

The genes are TRBV7-9 and TRBJ1-1; no clear D. Per germline, CDR1 SEHNR and CDR2 FQNEAQ (reference sequence). V was clipped by 5 bases and J by 4 bases, with 11 bases between them. The CDR3 spans 13 residues. In DNA form, the CDR3 reads TGTGCCAGCAGCCCAGTATGGGGCACTGAAGCTTTCTTT. It translates to CASSPVWGTEAFF.

This clonotype was seen a single time. This chain links TRBV10-3 with TRBJ2-3; D is undetermined. There are 13 residues in the CDR3. V was cut by 8 bases and J by 4 bases, with 13 bases left in between. Germline values: CDR1 ENHRY, CDR2 SYGVKD. The CDR3 region has the DNA TGTGCCATCCGGGCCCCCACGCCAGATACGCAGTATTTT. Translated: CAIRAPTPDTQYF.

The chain uses TRBV6-2 or TRBV6-3 and TRBJ2-5; D possibly corresponds to TRBD1 (6 bases). The germline V and J ends were trimmed by 4 bases and 4 bases, with 16 bases remaining between them. The CDR3 loop spans 15 amino acids. The V gene's germline CDR1 is MNHEY and CDR2 SVGEGT. The CDR3 reads CASSSEWSRGETQYF. The CDR3 nucleotides are TGTGCCAGCAGTTCGGAGTGGTCCAGGGGAGAGACCCAGTACTTC.

The chain recombines TRBV11-2 with TRBJ2-3; D unclear. Germline V gene data show CDR1 as SGHAT and CDR2 as FQNNGV. The CDR3 is made up of 14 amino acids. With 8 bases removed from V and 4 bases from J, the gap between germline ends came to 16 bases. The CDR3: CASRLDTGADTQYF. In nucleotides, the CDR3 is TGTGCCAGCCGGTTGGATACTGGCGCAGATACGCAGTATTTT.

This clonotype was counted a few times. The rearrangement uses TRBV15 and TRBJ2-3; D ambiguous. The V end was cut by 0 bases, the J end by 4 bases, with 8 bases between. CDR3 length equals 14 residues. Germline assignment: CDR1 LNHNV and CDR2 YYDKDF (reference sequence). CDR3 nucleotides: TGTGCCACCAGCAGAGATTTGAGTTCAGATACGCAGTATTTT. Amino acid sequence: CATSRDLSSDTQYF. Full variable domain (rest looked up from reference TRBV15 and TRBJ2-3): DAMVIQNPRYQVTQFGKPVTLSCSQTLNHNVMYWYQQKSSQAPKLLFHYYDKDFNNEADTPDNFQSRRPNTSFCFLDIRSPGLGDTAMYLCATSRDLSSDTQYFGPGTRLTVL.

The chain recombines TRBV7-9 with TRBJ2-1; 12 bases are a match to TRBD2. The germline gives CDR1 SEHNR, CDR2 FQNEAQ (reference sequence). J lost 6 bases, V lost 2 bases, and 5 bases had no gene match. The CDR3 covers 16 residues. In DNA, the CDR3 is TGTGCCAGCAGCTTAAAGGGACTAGCGGGCTTCAATGAGCAGTTCTTC. It codes for CASSLKGLAGFNEQFF.

This rearrangement joins TRBV27 to TRBJ1-5; the D is unclear. This CDR3 spans 16 amino acids. Per the germline V gene, CDR1 is MNHEY and CDR2 is SMNVEV (reference sequence). With 4 bases removed from V and 1 base from J, the gap between germline ends came to 14 bases. Here the CDR3 DNA reads TGTGCCAGCAGTTCGGGCCAACGTCAGAGCAATCAGCCCCAGCATTTT. Residues: CASSSGQRQSNQPQHF.

The chain uses TRBV4-1 and TRBJ1-2; 10 nucleotides match TRBD1. CDR1 and CDR2 from the germline V gene are MGHRA and YSYEKL. The CDR3 has 16 amino acids. Germline trimming cut 1 base from V and 6 bases from J; bases unmatched to any gene: 8. The CDR3 reads CASSQGARQGADGYTF. The CDR3 DNA reads TGCGCCAGCAGCCAAGGGGCCAGACAGGGGGCGGATGGCTACACCTTC.

This clonotype was detected a few times. This chain connects TRBV12-3 or TRBV12-4 to TRBJ2-5; perhaps D is TRBD1 or TRBD2 (5 bases each). Between the trimmed V and J ends, which lost 6 bases and 5 bases, there was a span of 16 bases. The CDR3 spans 14 residues. As DNA, the CDR3 is TGTGCCAGCAGCTCCGGGACCCGAAAGGAGACCCAGTACTTC. This gives the protein CASSSGTRKETQYF.

The CDR3 coding sequence is TGTGCCAGCAGTTTCGGCAGCACCGCCTACGAGCAGTACTTC. Translation gives CASSFGSTAYEQYF. The V and J genes are TRBV12-3 or TRBV12-4 and TRBJ2-5; D is uncertain. TRBJ2-7 explains the end of the DNA better; the J call may be wrong. The CDR3 runs to 14 residues.

In this sample, this clonotype turned up many times. V and J are TRBV20-1 and TRBJ1-2; 8 bases are shared with TRBD1. Germline CDR1 reads DFQATT; CDR2 reads SNEGSKA (reference sequence). CDR3 length equals 15 residues. V trimming: 6 bases; J trimming: 2 bases; junction bases outside the gene matches: 11. CDR3 in DNA: TGCAGTGCCTTGGACCCCGGACAGGGAAACTATGGCTACACCTTC. It is translated as CSALDPGQGNYGYTF.

The chain combines TRBV7-2 with TRBJ1-1; D gene uncertain. This CDR3 comprises 13 residues. The germline V gene has CDR1 SGHTA and CDR2 FQGNSA. The V gene lost 5 bases and the J gene lost 0 bases, with 7 bases spanning the gap. The CDR3 DNA is TGTGCCAGCAGCCCGAACATGAACACTGAAGCTTTCTTT. Translated, it gives CASSPNMNTEAFF.

The chain couples TRBV7-9 to TRBJ2-1; TRBD2 agrees at 7 bases. V gave up 5 bases and J gave up 5 bases; unmatched junction bases: 9. The CDR3 is made up of 15 amino acids. Germline V CDR1 and CDR2: SEHNR, FQNEAQ (reference sequence). CDR3 DNA sequence: TGTGCCAGCAGCCGGACTAGTCAGGCCGACAATGAGCAGTTCTTC. It yields the protein CASSRTSQADNEQFF.

This clonotype was recorded a few times. An end of the junction differs from the germline gene, which may be a read error. The J gene is TRBJ2-7, the V gene TRBV6-6; D is undetermined. This CDR3 is built from 14 residues. Germline V gives CDR1 MNHNY, CDR2 SVGAGI (reference sequence). This chain's CDR3 is CTSSYSVRTYEQYF. CDR3 nucleotide sequence: TGTACCAGCAGTTACTCAGTTCGGACCTACGAGCAGTACTTC.

The genes are TRBV5-6 and TRBJ2-1; 10 bases line up with TRBD1. There are 15 residues in the CDR3. Looked up from germline, CDR1 is SGHDT and CDR2 is YYEEEE. V dropped 2 bases and J dropped 3; count of bases not matched to a gene: 2. The CDR3 DNA follows: TGTGCCAGCAGCTTCGACAGGGGGCACTACAATGAGCAGTTCTTC. Translation gives CASSFDRGHYNEQFF.

This clonotype showed up just a few times. The chain carries TRBV6-2 or TRBV6-3 and TRBJ2-7, with no clear D. Germline assignment: CDR1 MNHEY and CDR2 SVGEGT. The CDR3 loop spans 14 amino acids. Trimming left V 0 bases short and J 5 bases short, with 11 bases between. The CDR3 nucleotides read TGTGCCAGCAGTTACTCCGGCCCTCTTGACGAGCAGTACTTC. Encoded protein: CASSYSGPLDEQYF.

The CDR3 region has the DNA TGTGCCAGCAGCCCAACAGGGTCGGGCGAGCAGTACTTC. Its protein product is CASSPTGSGEQYF. The rearrangement links TRBV7-3 to TRBJ2-7; possibly TRBD1 for D (6 bases). The V gene lost 5 bases and the J gene lost 6 bases, with 14 bases spanning the gap. Germline V gene data show CDR1 as SGHTA and CDR2 as FQGTGA. This CDR3 region has 13 residues.

This clonotype was counted only a few times. The chain uses TRBV7-9 and TRBJ1-6, with 9 nucleotides matching TRBD1. There are 15 residues in the CDR3. In germline, CDR1 is SEHNR, CDR2 FQNEAQ (reference sequence). The ends lost 2 bases at V and 7 bases at J; junction bases unmatched: 3. The CDR3 region is CASSLFGQGNSPLHF. The CDR3 nucleotides are TGTGCCAGCAGCTTATTTGGACAGGGGAATTCACCCCTCCACTTT.

The chain uses TRBV29-1 and TRBJ1-4, with D hard to call. CDR3 length: 12 amino acids. Germline CDR1 is SQVTM and CDR2 is ANQGSEA. V was cut by 3 bases and J by 6 bases, with 8 bases left in between. CDR3 residues: CSVEGSDEKLFF. CDR3 bases: TGCAGCGTTGAGGGGTCGGATGAAAAACTGTTTTTT.

This clonotype was counted between two and nine times. This chain joins TRBV12-3 or TRBV12-4 and TRBJ1-4, with 9 bases identical to TRBD1. This CDR3 is 16 amino acids long. V lost 6 bases, J lost 2 bases, and 7 bases stayed unmatched. CDR3 amino acids: CASSSGQGMTNEKLFF. In nucleotides, the CDR3 is TGTGCCAGCAGCTCGGGACAGGGTATGACTAATGAAAAACTGTTTTTT.

This clonotype has a handful of counts. The V and J genes are TRBV6-2 or TRBV6-3 and TRBJ1-2, with D possibly TRBD1 on 5 matching bases. The germline V gene has CDR1 MNHEY and CDR2 SVGEGT. V was trimmed by 0 bases and J by 4 bases, leaving 9 bases between them. There are 14 residues in the CDR3. The CDR3 reads CASSYSTASYGYTF. In DNA, the CDR3 is TGTGCCAGCAGTTACTCGACAGCAAGCTATGGCTACACCTTC.